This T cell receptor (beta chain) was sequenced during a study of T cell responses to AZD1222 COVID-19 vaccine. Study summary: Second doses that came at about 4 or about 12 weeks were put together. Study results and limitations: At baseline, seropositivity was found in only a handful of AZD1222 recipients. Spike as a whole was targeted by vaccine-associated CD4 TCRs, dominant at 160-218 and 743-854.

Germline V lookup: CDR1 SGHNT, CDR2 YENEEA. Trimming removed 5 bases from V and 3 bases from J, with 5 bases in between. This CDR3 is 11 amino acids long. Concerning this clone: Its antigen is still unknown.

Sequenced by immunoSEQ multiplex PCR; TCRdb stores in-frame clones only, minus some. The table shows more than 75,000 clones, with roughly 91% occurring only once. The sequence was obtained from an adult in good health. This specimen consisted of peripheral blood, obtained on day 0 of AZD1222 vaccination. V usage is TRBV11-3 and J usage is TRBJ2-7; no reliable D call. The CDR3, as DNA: TGTGCCAGCAGCCCCCACTACGAGCAGTACTTC. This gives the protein CASSPHYEQYF.